The 32 T cell receptor beta chains listed next were all sequenced from one sample in a study of neurological immune-mediated disorders. One entry per CDR3 protein results from TCRdb running MiXCR on the 5' RACE reads. The table shows about 66,000 distinct CDR3 sequences, with more than 8% occurring only once. Time point described: longitudinal time-point 2. The source material was PBMCs. These receptors came from a man aged 30-40 years in good health.

This clonotype was seen many times. The chain couples TRBV5-1 to TRBJ2-1, with D perhaps matching TRBD2 (6 bases). Deletions cut 1 base from V and 5 bases from J, with 13 bases between. Germline CDR1 SGHRS, CDR2 YFSETQ. The CDR3 spans 15 residues. Written as DNA, the CDR3 is TGCGCCAGCAGCTTGAATAGCGGTAACCACAATGAGCAGTTCTTC. It translates to CASSLNSGNHNEQFF.

This clonotype was counted ten times or more. The chain links TRBV14 to TRBJ2-7; 8 bases fit TRBD2. This CDR3 is 15 amino acids long. Germline V lookup: CDR1 SGHDN, CDR2 FVKESK. The ends lost 4 bases at V and 5 bases at J; junction bases unmatched: 10. CDR3 region: CASSRTSGGSHEQYF. The CDR3 nucleotides are TGTGCCAGCAGCCGAACTAGCGGAGGGTCCCACGAGCAGTACTTC. Filled out from reference TRBV14 and TRBJ2-7, the complete variable domain reads EAGVTQFPSHSVIEKGQTVTLRCDPISGHDNLYWYRRVMGKEIKFLLHFVKESKQDESGMPNNRFLAERTGGTYSTLKVQPAELEDSGVYFCASSRTSGGSHEQYFGPGTRLTVT.

This clonotype was observed many times. The genes are TRBV10-1 and TRBJ2-7; either TRBD1 or TRBD2 may supply D (5 bases each). Deletions cut 2 bases from V and 2 bases from J, with 10 bases between. Germline V gives CDR1 WNHNN, CDR2 SYGVQD (reference sequence). The CDR3 consists of 14 residues. CDR3 protein: CASSEVGDPYEQYF. In DNA, the CDR3 is TGCGCCAGCAGTGAGGTGGGGGACCCCTACGAGCAGTACTTC.

This clonotype was counted at least ten times. The J gene is TRBJ1-1, the V gene TRBV10-3, with D possibly being TRBD1 (5 bases). Germline-derived CDR1 and CDR2 are ENHRY and SYGVKD. The CDR3 runs to 14 residues. V was shortened by 0 bases and J by 8 bases, with 13 bases between the two germline ends. CDR3 nucleotides: TGTGCCATCAGTGAGTCGGGGTGGGCAGGGGAAGCTTTCTTT. It yields the protein CAISESGWAGEAFF.

The genes are TRBV27 and TRBJ1-2; 10 bases map to TRBD1. The CDR3 contains 14 residues. The germline V gene encodes CDR1 MNHEY and CDR2 SMNVEV (reference sequence). V lost 5 bases, J lost 3 bases, and 3 bases stayed unmatched. The CDR3 sequence is CASSPDRGDYGYTF. CDR3 DNA: TGTGCCAGCAGTCCGGACAGGGGGGACTATGGCTACACCTTC.

The table lists this clonotype with many counts. The V gene is TRBV7-8, the J gene TRBJ2-5; 7 bases fit TRBD2. The CDR3 is made up of 15 amino acids. Germline lookup yields CDR1 SGHVS and CDR2 FQNEAQ. The V segment lost 5 bases and the J segment 9 bases; nucleotides outside the gene matches: 15. For the CDR3, the DNA is TGTGCCAGCAGCCCGGGCGCTAGCGGAGTCGGAGCCCAGTACTTC. It encodes CASSPGASGVGAQYF.

In this sample, this clonotype turned up many times. The gene calls are TRBV29-1 and TRBJ1-2, with TRBD1 identical over 8 bases. V shed 6 bases and J 6 bases; nucleotides not matched to a gene: 6. Germline CDR1 SQVTM, CDR2 ANQGSEA. CDR3 size: 12 residues. CDR3 sequence (DNA): TGCAGCGTGTACAGGGGGAATCATGGCTACACCTTC. Protein: CSVYRGNHGYTF.

This clonotype was picked up many times. The chain combines TRBV7-8 with TRBJ2-2; D gene uncertain. The CDR3 consists of 15 residues. Germline CDR1 SGHVS, CDR2 FQNEAQ. The V gene lost 5 bases and the J gene lost 5 bases, with 15 bases spanning the gap. CDR3 sequence reads: CASSPSRRKTGELFF. The DNA for the CDR3 is TGTGCCAGCAGCCCGTCAAGGCGGAAAACCGGGGAGCTGTTTTTT. The full variable domain, in which reference TRBV7-8 and TRBJ2-2 provide the parts outside the CDR3, is GAGVSQSPRYKVAKRGQDVALRCDPISGHVSLFWYQQALGQGPEFLTYFQNEAQLDKSGLPSDRFFAERPEGSVSTLKIQRTQQEDSAVYLCASSPSRRKTGELFFGEGSRLTVL.

Of note for this clonotype: A single base separates this from a much larger clone, so it may be a read error. The chain carries TRBV7-9 and TRBJ2-1, with D unresolved. CDR3 size: 15 residues. CDR1 and CDR2 (germline): SEHNR, FQNEAQ (reference sequence). CDR3 coding DNA: TGTGCCAGCAGCTTAGTCGGGTCTTCCCACAATGACCAGTTCTTC. Translation gives CASSLVGSSHNDQFF.

Ten or more counts support this clonotype. The rearrangement uses TRBV7-9 and TRBJ2-1, with a possible D match to TRBD1 (6 bases). Germline CDR1 reads SEHNR; CDR2 reads FQNEAQ (reference sequence). The ends were cut back, 4 bases at V and 2 bases at J, with 18 bases in the middle. This CDR3 has 17 amino acids. The CDR3 protein is CASSSTVDSPTYNEQFF. CDR3 DNA sequence: TGTGCCAGCAGCTCAACAGTGGACAGCCCGACCTACAATGAGCAGTTCTTC.

This clonotype was seen ten or more times. The V gene is TRBV7-3, the J gene TRBJ2-2; unclear D gene. The germline CDR1 and CDR2 sequences are SGHTA and FQGTGA. V lost 5 bases to trimming and J lost 0 bases, with 4 bases between them. The CDR3 is 13 residues long. The chain's CDR3 is CASSTSNTGELFF. The CDR3 DNA is TGTGCCAGCAGCACCTCGAACACCGGGGAGCTGTTTTTT.

This clonotype showed up many times. The rearrangement joins TRBV7-3 to TRBJ2-1; no reliable D call. CDR3 length equals 13 residues. The ends were cut back, 0 bases at V and 6 bases at J, with 6 bases in the middle. Germline lookup yields CDR1 SGHTA and CDR2 FQGTGA. The CDR3: CASSLTAGNEQFF. The CDR3 DNA follows: TGTGCCAGCAGCTTAACGGCCGGCAATGAGCAGTTCTTC.

Points on this clonotype: This may stem from a read error, because a much larger clone lies one nucleotide away. The chain joins TRBV25-1 to TRBJ2-7; TRBD1 might be the D (6 bases). In germline, CDR1 is MGHDK, CDR2 SYGVNS. There are 16 residues in the CDR3. Written as DNA, the CDR3 is TGTGCCAACAGTGATCGTAGGTGGCAGGGGCCGGGCGAGCAGTACTTC. Protein: CANSDRRWQGPGEQYF.

The rearrangement uses TRBV10-3 and TRBJ2-5; D may be TRBD2 (5 bases). Germline V gene lookup returns CDR1 ENHRY and CDR2 SYGVKD. Trimming left V 0 bases short and J 7 bases short, with 9 bases between. The CDR3 is 13 amino acids. CDR3 sequence reads: CAISESGSRTQYF. The CDR3 DNA follows: TGTGCCATCAGTGAGTCAGGGAGCAGGACCCAGTACTTC.

In its sample, this clonotype was seen many times. CDR3 in amino acids: CASSLGGVQPQHF. In DNA form, the CDR3 reads TGCGCCAGCAGCTTGGGGGGGGTTCAGCCCCAGCATTTT. The chain is built from TRBV5-1 and TRBJ1-5; tentative D call: TRBD1 (5 bases). Germline V gene data show CDR1 as SGHRS and CDR2 as YFSETQ. This CDR3 is built from 13 residues. The germline V and J ends were trimmed by 0 bases and 6 bases, with 7 bases remaining between them.

Many counts were recorded for this clonotype. This sequence joins TRBV15 and TRBJ1-6; D call uncertain. The CDR3 is 14 residues long. CDR1 LNHNV and CDR2 YYDKDF come from the germline V gene (reference sequence). Trimming stripped 4 bases from V and 4 bases from J, with 8 bases between. The DNA of the CDR3 is TGTGCCACCAGCACTCAGGAATATAATTCACCCCTCCACTTT. Translating gives CATSTQEYNSPLHF.

In its sample, this clonotype was seen many times. The chain couples TRBV20-1 to TRBJ2-4; TRBD2 matches 7 bases. This CDR3 has 13 residues. V lost 3 bases to trimming and J lost 7 bases; unmatched junction nucleotides: 6. Germline-derived CDR1 and CDR2 are DFQATT and SNEGSKA (reference sequence). CDR3 in amino acids: CSASGGSFNIQYF. The CDR3 bases are TGCAGTGCTAGCGGGGGGTCCTTTAACATTCAGTACTTC.

In the case of this clonotype: Just one base apart from a much larger clone, this may be a read error. The chain links TRBV7-9 to TRBJ2-1, with 10 bases matching TRBD1. Germline CDR1 is SEHNR and CDR2 is FQNEAQ (reference sequence). This CDR3 spans 18 amino acids. V lost 4 bases, J lost 0 bases, and 9 bases stayed unmatched. The CDR3 DNA is TGTGCCAGCAGCTCTGTGACAGGGGGCGCTGGCTCCTACAATGAGCAGTTCTTC. Protein product: CASSSVTGGAGSYNEQFF.

At least ten counts were recorded for this clonotype. V and J are TRBV2 and TRBJ2-3; the match to TRBD2 covers 7 bases. Germline V gene data show CDR1 as SNHLY and CDR2 as FYNNEI. The V segment lost 6 bases and the J segment 1 base; nucleotides outside the gene matches: 13. CDR3 length equals 17 residues. The CDR3 sequence is CASRNSLGGRGTDTQYF. CDR3 DNA: TGTGCCAGCAGAAACAGCCTAGGCGGGAGAGGCACAGATACGCAGTATTTT.

This clonotype was picked up many times. The genes are TRBV29-1 and TRBJ2-3; D is possibly TRBD2 (5 bases). This CDR3 comprises 16 residues. V was pared by 4 bases and J by 1 base, with 18 bases between. In germline, CDR1 is SQVTM, CDR2 ANQGSEA. The CDR3 bases are TGCAGCGTTGGCCCCCCGCGAACTAGGCGCACAGATACGCAGTATTTT. Protein product: CSVGPPRTRRTDTQYF.

This clonotype has ten or more counts. The chain recombines TRBV5-1 with TRBJ1-4; D gene uncertain. Trimming took 0 bases from V and 7 from J, leaving 13 bases between them. The CDR3 has 15 amino acids. Germline CDR1 reads SGHRS; CDR2 reads YFSETQ. The CDR3 region is CASSLDGSWSEKLFF. DNA of the CDR3: TGCGCCAGCAGCTTGGATGGCTCCTGGTCTGAAAAACTGTTTTTT. Full variable domain (missing parts from reference TRBV5-1 and TRBJ1-4): KAGVTQTPRYLIKTRGQQVTLSCSPISGHRSVSWYQQTPGQGLQFLFEYFSETQRNKGNFPGRFSGRQFSNSRSEMNVSTLELGDSALYLCASSLDGSWSEKLFFGSGTQLSVL.

This clonotype was found many times. The chain links TRBV6-6 to TRBJ2-3; 9 bases agree with TRBD2. Germline loops: CDR1 MNHNY, CDR2 SVGAGI (reference sequence). The CDR3 has 16 residues. The V and J ends lost 6 bases and 4 bases, in that order; junction bases with no gene match: 11. The CDR3 DNA sequence: TGTGCCAGCAGCCCCGCGGGAGGGCAGAGCCCAGATACGCAGTATTTT. Translating gives CASSPAGGQSPDTQYF.

This clonotype was seen repeatedly, ten times or more. V usage is TRBV20-1 and J usage is TRBJ2-2, with 7 bases fitting TRBD2. In germline, CDR1 is DFQATT, CDR2 SNEGSKA (reference sequence). After removal of 1 base from V and 7 bases from J, the junction contained 12 bases not matched to a gene. This CDR3 has 16 amino acids. The CDR3 nucleotides are TGCAGTGCTAGAGCCTTACTAGCGAACCACCACGGGGAGCTGTTTTTT. This codes for CSARALLANHHGELFF.

This clonotype has ten or more counts. The J gene is TRBJ2-1, the V gene TRBV5-1, with D maybe TRBD2 (6 bases). CDR1 and CDR2 from the germline V gene are SGHRS and YFSETQ. Trimming pared 0 bases from V and 9 bases from J, leaving 19 bases between. The CDR3 runs to 16 residues. CDR3: CASSLALAGGRGEQFF. In nucleotides, the CDR3 is TGCGCCAGCAGCTTGGCGCTAGCCGGAGGGCGGGGTGAGCAGTTCTTC.

This clonotype was picked up many times. The chain joins TRBV5-1 to TRBJ2-5; 14 nucleotides match TRBD2. V lost 2 bases, J lost 4 bases, and 4 bases stayed unmatched. CDR1 SGHRS and CDR2 YFSETQ come from the germline V gene. This CDR3 has 16 amino acids. The DNA for the CDR3 is TGCGCCAGCAGCTTTGGACTAGCGGGAGGTGGAGAGACCCAGTACTTC. Translating gives CASSFGLAGGGETQYF.

This clonotype was seen a few times. A much bigger clone sits one base away, suggesting this may be a read error. The chain links TRBV5-1 to TRBJ2-1; 7 positions match TRBD2. CDR1 SGHRS and CDR2 YFSETQ come from the germline V gene. The CDR3 runs 14 residues. Here the CDR3 reads CTSSLADSYNEQFF. CDR3 sequence (DNA): TGCACCAGCAGCCTAGCGGACTCCTACAATGAGCAGTTCTTC.

This clonotype was picked up a small number of times. The chain is built from TRBV6-5 and TRBJ1-5; D remains ambiguous. Trimming pared 4 bases from V and 1 base from J, leaving 11 bases between. Germline CDR1 and CDR2: MNHEY and SVGAGI. There are 15 residues in the CDR3. Here the CDR3 reads CASSSLIGSNQPQHF. CDR3 DNA: TGTGCCAGCAGTTCCCTGATTGGGAGCAATCAGCCCCAGCATTTT.

This clonotype occurred many times. The chain has TRBV4-2 and TRBJ2-1; 11 nucleotides align to TRBD2. CDR1 is LGHNA, CDR2 YNFKEQ, per germline. The CDR3 is 16 amino acids. Trimming removed 7 bases from V and 0 bases from J; junction bases left unmatched: 5. The chain's CDR3 is CASTPGLAVSYNEQFF. The CDR3 region has the DNA TGTGCCAGCACCCCGGGACTAGCGGTCTCCTACAATGAGCAGTTCTTC.

At least ten counts were recorded for this clonotype. This rearrangement joins TRBV5-1 to TRBJ2-5; 11 bases align to TRBD2. The CDR3 extends over 15 amino acids. J gave up 4 bases and V 0 bases, and 2 bases lay outside the gene matches. Germline assignment: CDR1 SGHRS and CDR2 YFSETQ. This CDR3 is CASSLEGLAGETQYF. CDR3 DNA sequence: TGCGCCAGCAGCTTGGAAGGACTAGCGGGAGAGACCCAGTACTTC.

At least ten counts were recorded for this clonotype. The chain joins TRBV6-2 or TRBV6-3 to TRBJ2-7; TRBD2 matches at 11 bases. The V gene's germline CDR1 is MNHEY and CDR2 SVGEGT. The CDR3 covers 14 residues. Unmatched junction bases numbered 0, after V lost 2 bases and J lost 3 bases. The CDR3 region has the DNA TGTGCCAGCAGTTACGGGACTAGCGGCTACGAGCAGTACTTC. It codes for CASSYGTSGYEQYF.

This clonotype was observed many times. V usage is TRBV20-1 and J usage is TRBJ2-3, with 7 bases identical to TRBD2. V lost 6 bases to trimming and J lost 2 bases; unmatched junction nucleotides: 11. Germline loops: CDR1 DFQATT, CDR2 SNEGSKA (reference sequence). The CDR3 spans 15 residues. In nucleotides, the CDR3 is TGCAGTGCCCCCCTCGGGGGAGGGAACACAGATACGCAGTATTTT. It specifies CSAPLGGGNTDTQYF.

This clonotype was recorded many times. The chain joins TRBV6-4 to TRBJ2-3, with 7 bases matching TRBD1. This CDR3 comprises 15 residues. The germline CDR1 and CDR2 sequences are MRHNA and SNTAGT. V dropped 0 bases and J dropped 2; count of bases not matched to a gene: 2. The DNA of the CDR3 is TGTGCCAGCAGTGACTCGACAGGGCACACAGATACGCAGTATTTT. This translates into CASSDSTGHTDTQYF.